The 14 T cell receptor beta chains below come from one sample, sequenced in a study of identical twins. TCRdb fed the 5' RACE reads into MiXCR, producing one record per CDR3 protein. The sample lists fewer than 250,000 distinct CDR3 sequences; 6% to 8.5% were seen once. The sample was also reused in another study, on yellow fever vaccine responses in identical twins.

Sample: CD8+ T cells sorted from blood. Receptors originate from a woman aged 18 to 35 in good health.

This clonotype has just a few counts. This sequence joins TRBV6-1 and TRBJ1-1; D perhaps matches TRBD1 (6 bases). This CDR3 is built from 13 residues. V was pared by 5 bases and J by 4 bases, with 11 bases between. Looked up from germline, CDR1 is MNHNS and CDR2 is SASEGT. The CDR3 DNA reads as TGTGCCAGCAGTCCGGGGACACTCACTGAAGCTTTCTTT. Encoded protein: CASSPGTLTEAFF.

The chain carries TRBV7-6 and TRBJ2-7, with D maybe TRBD1 (5 bases). CDR1 is SGHVS, CDR2 FNYEAQ, per germline. With 4 bases removed from V and 2 bases from J, the gap between germline ends came to 12 bases. This CDR3 region has 14 residues. The CDR3 spells CASSSRQKPYEQYV. In DNA form, the CDR3 reads TGTGCCAGCAGCTCCCGACAGAAACCCTACGAGCAGTACGTC.

J is TRBJ2-1 and V is TRBV27; maybe TRBD2 (6 bases). CDR3 length equals 13 residues. Looked up from germline, CDR1 is MNHEY and CDR2 is SMNVEV (reference sequence). Trimming removed 5 bases at V and 14 bases at J, with 19 bases between. The CDR3 spells CASSLSGAGPEFF. The CDR3 DNA follows: TGTGCCAGCAGTCTCTCGGGCGCGGGACCGGAGTTCTTC.

This clonotype was recorded a few times. CDR3 nucleotide sequence: TGCGCCAGCAGCGATGTAATTACAGATACGCAGTATTTT. Translated: CASSDVITDTQYF. The rearrangement joins TRBV5-1 to TRBJ2-3; D call uncertain. In germline, CDR1 is SGHRS, CDR2 YFSETQ. The CDR3 is made up of 13 amino acids. V lost 4 bases, J lost 3 bases, and 9 bases lay in between.

This clonotype was seen ten or more times. V gene TRBV20-1 combines with J gene TRBJ2-3; TRBD2 agrees at 10 bases. The CDR3 loop spans 15 amino acids. Germline V gene lookup returns CDR1 DFQATT and CDR2 SNEGSKA (reference sequence). The V gene end was trimmed by 0 bases and the J gene end by 1 base; junction bases not matched to a gene: 1. CDR3 residues: CSARDLAGGTDTQYF. CDR3 nucleotide sequence: TGCAGTGCTAGAGATCTAGCGGGGGGCACAGATACGCAGTATTTT.

The V call is TRBV9, the J call TRBJ2-1, with D uncertain. This CDR3 has 16 amino acids. Between the trimmed V and J ends, which lost 1 base and 1 base, there was a span of 12 bases. Germline V gene sequence: CDR1 SGDLS, CDR2 YYNGEE. The CDR3 reads CASSVSGRVSYNEQFF. CDR3 sequence (DNA): TGTGCCAGCAGCGTATCAGGTAGGGTTTCCTACAATGAGCAGTTCTTC.

Details on this clonotype: At one boundary the junction diverges from the germline segment, which might be a read error. The CDR3 DNA is TGTGCCAGCAGTAGGGTCCAAGAGACCCTGTACTTC. Encoded protein: CASSRVQETLYF. J is TRBJ2-5 and V is TRBV27; unclear D gene. Looked up from germline, CDR1 is MNHEY and CDR2 is SMNVEV (reference sequence). The CDR3 is made up of 12 amino acids.

There are many counts of this clonotype. This chain links TRBV9 with TRBJ2-3; TRBD2 matches 7 bases. The CDR3 contains 12 residues. Germline CDR1 reads SGDLS; CDR2 reads YYNGEE. V was clipped by 7 bases and J by 1 base; unmatched bases: 0. DNA for the CDR3: TGTGCCAGCGGGAGGGGCACAGATACGCAGTATTTT. Translated: CASGRGTDTQYF.

This clonotype was observed a few times. The chain recombines TRBV7-9 with TRBJ2-2, with TRBD2 matching 13 bases. The CDR3 is 15 residues long. Trimming removed 6 bases from V and 6 bases from J; junction bases left unmatched: 4. Germline V lookup: CDR1 SEHNR, CDR2 FQNEAQ (reference sequence). The CDR3 region is CASSYGLAGAGELFF. The CDR3 DNA sequence: TGTGCCAGCAGTTACGGACTAGCGGGAGCCGGGGAGCTGTTTTTT.

This clonotype was seen a few times. CDR3 sequence reads: CATSDPLTGGETQYF. The DNA for the CDR3 is TGTGCCACCAGTGACCCCCTGACAGGAGGGGAGACCCAGTACTTC. The gene calls are TRBV24-1 and TRBJ2-5; D possibly uses TRBD1 or TRBD2 (6 bases each). Trimming shortened V by 4 bases and J by 5 bases, and 16 bases separated the two germline ends. Germline loops: CDR1 KGHDR, CDR2 SFDVKD. The CDR3 extends over 15 amino acids.

J is TRBJ2-2 and V is TRBV24-1, with D hard to call. Trimming cost V 7 bases and J 2 bases, with 7 bases left between them. Per germline, CDR1 KGHDR and CDR2 SFDVKD. This CDR3 region has 13 residues. The CDR3 here is CATRLTNTGELFF. CDR3 bases: TGTGCCACCAGACTGACTAACACCGGGGAGCTGTTTTTT.

At least ten counts were recorded for this clonotype. The chain has TRBV7-9 and TRBJ2-1, with D maybe TRBD2 (6 bases). CDR3 size: 15 residues. The germline gives CDR1 SEHNR, CDR2 FQNEAQ (reference sequence). Trimming removed 5 bases at V and 2 bases at J, with 13 bases between. Here the CDR3 DNA reads TGTGCCAGCAGCGCGGGGCAGGGACCCTACAATGAGCAGTTCTTC. Translated: CASSAGQGPYNEQFF. Combining the CDR3 with reference TRBV7-9 and TRBJ2-1 gives the whole variable domain DTGVSQNPRHKITKRGQNVTFRCDPISEHNRLYWYRQTLGQGPEFLTYFQNEAQLEKSRLLSDRFSAERPKGSFSTLEIQRTEQGDSAMYLCASSAGQGPYNEQFFGPGTRLTVL.

This clonotype appeared a few times. The rearrangement links TRBV12-3 or TRBV12-4 to TRBJ1-5; a possible D gene is TRBD1 (6 bases). This CDR3 has 14 residues. With 5 bases removed from V and 9 bases from J, the gap between germline ends came to 17 bases. This CDR3 is CASSPGTPQRPQHF. CDR3 coding DNA: TGTGCCAGCAGTCCCGGGACACCCCAGAGGCCCCAGCATTTT.

This clonotype was seen many times. The genes are TRBV20-1 and TRBJ2-2, with 8 bases that match TRBD2. Losses at the gene ends were 2 bases for V and 3 bases for J; bases not matched to a gene: 14. The CDR3 length is 18 residues. Germline assignment: CDR1 DFQATT and CDR2 SNEGSKA (reference sequence). CDR3 sequence: CSARSRGAFKGDTGELFF. CDR3 coding DNA: TGCAGTGCTAGATCGCGGGGGGCCTTTAAGGGGGACACCGGGGAGCTGTTTTTT.